The 14 T cell receptor beta chains in this list originate from one sample, sequenced in a study of control samples from healthy donors and cancer patients (dated by TCRdb to the early 2020s). To prepare the library, the immunoSEQ multiplex PCR assay was applied. Sourced from immuneACCESS, this table was stored by TCRdb with only in-frame sequences that have V and J called. A share of the clones is absent; for the studies checked, an unresolved V gene accounts for under half, and the remainder has no known explanation. Here the sample has fewer than 200,000 clones; around 88% occur a single time. Approximately 4.9% of the sample rests with the top ten. The material sequenced was blood. The source is a woman aged 25 to 39 in good health.

A single count supports this clone. The chain couples TRBV4-2 to TRBJ1-5, with TRBD1 matching over 8 bases. Germline V CDR1 and CDR2: LGHNA, YNFKEQ. The CDR3 is made up of 16 amino acids. Trimming cost V 0 bases and J 11 bases; bases outside gene matches: 12. CDR3 amino acids: CASSQESGQGPSAQHF. DNA for the CDR3: TGTGCCAGCAGCCAAGAATCTGGACAGGGACCCTCGGCCCAGCATTTT.

The chain joins TRBV12-3 or TRBV12-4 to TRBJ2-7; the D gene is possibly TRBD2 (5 bases). This CDR3 has 13 amino acids. Trimming removed 6 bases at V and 6 bases at J, with 15 bases between. CDR3 nucleotides: TGTGCCAGCAGCCTGGACTTCCCCCCCGAGCAGTACTTC. This encodes CASSLDFPPEQYF.

With regard to this clone: Germline and junction disagree at one end, which may indicate a read error. CDR3 residues: CASSFGTGGHGDF. For the CDR3, the DNA is TGTGCCAGCAGCTTTGGGACAGGGGGGCACGGGGACTTC. The chain joins TRBV5-6 to TRBJ2-7; 11 positions match TRBD1. The CDR3 covers 13 residues. The germline V gene encodes CDR1 SGHDT and CDR2 YYEEEE.

The V call is TRBV5-6, the J call TRBJ1-2, with a possible D match to TRBD1 (6 bases). The CDR3 runs 14 residues. With 0 bases removed from V and 5 bases from J, the gap between germline ends came to 11 bases. Germline values: CDR1 SGHDT, CDR2 YYEEEE. The CDR3 bases are TGTGCCAGCAGCTTGGACAGGGAGGGTTATGGCTACACCTTC. Translation: CASSLDREGYGYTF.

This CDR3 reads CASSSRDSRQEQYF. The CDR3 DNA sequence: TGTGCCAGCAGTTCGCGGGATTCACGGCAGGAGCAGTACTTC. This chain uses TRBV6-6 with TRBJ2-7; D is perhaps TRBD2 (6 bases). The germline V gene encodes CDR1 MNHNY and CDR2 SVGAGI (reference sequence). V was trimmed by 4 bases and J by 7 bases, leaving 17 bases between them. This CDR3 region has 14 residues.

The chain has TRBV3-1 (or the pseudogene TRBV3-2) and TRBJ2-7; 9 bases line up with TRBD1. Looked up from germline, CDR1 is LGHDT and CDR2 is YNNKEL (reference sequence). V shed 4 bases, J shed 3 bases, and the junction held 4 bases outside the gene matches. This CDR3 has 14 amino acids. CDR3: CASSPGTGFYEQYF. The CDR3 coding sequence is TGTGCCAGCAGCCCCGGGACAGGGTTCTACGAGCAGTACTTC.

This chain uses TRBV20-1 with TRBJ2-3; TRBD1 is a possible D gene (6 bases). The CDR3 runs 14 residues. CDR1 is DFQATT, CDR2 SNEGSKA, per germline (reference sequence). V lost 3 bases to trimming and J lost 1 base, with 11 bases between them. CDR3 nucleotides: TGCAGTGCTAGTCAGGCAGGGGGCACAGATACGCAGTATTTT. Translating it yields CSASQAGGTDTQYF.

The chain has TRBV27 and TRBJ1-4, with TRBD1 matching 7 bases. The CDR3 is made up of 17 amino acids. Germline V lookup: CDR1 MNHEY, CDR2 SMNVEV (reference sequence). J was trimmed by 7 bases and V by 8 bases; bases with no gene match: 19. CDR3 in DNA: TGTGCCAGCGGCTCTACAGGGGTCGGATTCGCGGGTGAAAAACTGTTTTTT. It translates to CASGSTGVGFAGEKLFF.

V is TRBV7-9 and J is TRBJ2-7; D perhaps matches TRBD1 (6 bases). The germline gives CDR1 SEHNR, CDR2 FQNEAQ (reference sequence). This CDR3 region has 14 residues. V lost 6 bases and J 2 bases, leaving 14 bases between the germline ends. The DNA of the CDR3 is TGTGCCAGCAGTTCTGTTCGGACAGCCTACGAGCAGTACTTC. Translated: CASSSVRTAYEQYF.

The V and J genes are TRBV14 and TRBJ1-2; D call uncertain. Germline V gene lookup returns CDR1 SGHDN and CDR2 FVKESK. V lost 2 bases to trimming and J lost 6 bases, with 13 bases between them. This CDR3 region has 14 residues. For the CDR3, the DNA is TGTGCCAGCAGCCAACAAGCGGGTTATGATGGCTACACCTTC. This translates into CASSQQAGYDGYTF.

The gene calls are TRBV24-1 and TRBJ1-2; TRBD1 matches 8 bases. CDR1 and CDR2 (germline): KGHDR, SFDVKD. After removal of 9 bases from V and 7 bases from J, the junction contained 9 bases not matched to a gene. CDR3 length: 13 residues. DNA for the CDR3: TGTGCCACCGGACAGGGTTTAATGGCTGGCTACACCTTC. It encodes CATGQGLMAGYTF.

The chain is built from TRBV6-5 and TRBJ1-2; tentative D call: TRBD1 (5 bases). V lost 4 bases and J lost 4, with 10 bases in between. The germline CDR1 and CDR2 sequences are MNHEY and SVGAGI. CDR3 length equals 13 residues. CDR3 sequence: CASSSPTAYGYTF. The CDR3 DNA reads TGTGCCAGCAGTTCTCCGACAGCCTATGGCTACACCTTC.

The V gene is TRBV7-9, the J gene TRBJ2-5, with TRBD2 identical over 14 bases. J lost 5 bases, V lost 5 bases, and 10 bases had no gene match. CDR1 and CDR2 (germline): SEHNR, FQNEAQ (reference sequence). The CDR3 contains 17 residues. The CDR3 sequence is CASSLGLAGGRRETQYF. CDR3 sequence (DNA): TGTGCCAGCAGCCTCGGACTAGCGGGGGGCCGCCGCGAGACCCAGTACTTC.

V and J are TRBV5-1 and TRBJ2-3; possible D gene TRBD1, 5 bases. V lost 6 bases and J lost 0, with 11 bases in between. Germline V gene lookup returns CDR1 SGHRS and CDR2 YFSETQ. This CDR3 contains 14 residues. The CDR3 region is CASKGSPSTDTQYF. CDR3 DNA sequence: TGCGCCAGCAAGGGGTCTCCTAGCACAGATACGCAGTATTTT. The complete variable domain, with remaining parts taken from reference TRBV5-1 and TRBJ2-3, reads KAGVTQTPRYLIKTRGQQVTLSCSPISGHRSVSWYQQTPGQGLQFLFEYFSETQRNKGNFPGRFSGRQFSNSRSEMNVSTLELGDSALYLCASKGSPSTDTQYFGPGTRLTVL.